One T cell receptor beta chain is described in this entry. This record belongs to a study of PD-L1 blockade in urothelial cancer. Study-wide background: Patients commenced intravenous atezolizumab, 1,200 mg every 3 weeks, in 2014.

The germline CDR1 and CDR2 sequences are SGHTA and FQGNSA. The CDR3 loop spans 15 amino acids. Between the trimmed V and J ends, which lost 0 bases and 7 bases, there was a span of 15 bases. The sample's time point: pretreatment peripheral blood. TCR analog templates of synthetic origin were spiked into each PCR. Measured with immunoSEQ multiplex PCR; TCRdb has only the in-frame clones, and not every one. The table lists tens of thousands of clones, around 90% of them singletons, with around 1.5% in the top ten. The chain recombines TRBV7-2 with TRBJ2-5; a weak D match, TRBD1 (5 bases). The source was PBMCs, collected around atezolizumab (anti-PD-L1) treatment. This receptor was obtained from a man in his sixties with urothelial cancer. CDR3: CASSLAAAPQGTQYF. The CDR3 DNA reads TGTGCCAGCAGCTTAGCAGCCGCCCCCCAGGGGACCCAGTACTTC.